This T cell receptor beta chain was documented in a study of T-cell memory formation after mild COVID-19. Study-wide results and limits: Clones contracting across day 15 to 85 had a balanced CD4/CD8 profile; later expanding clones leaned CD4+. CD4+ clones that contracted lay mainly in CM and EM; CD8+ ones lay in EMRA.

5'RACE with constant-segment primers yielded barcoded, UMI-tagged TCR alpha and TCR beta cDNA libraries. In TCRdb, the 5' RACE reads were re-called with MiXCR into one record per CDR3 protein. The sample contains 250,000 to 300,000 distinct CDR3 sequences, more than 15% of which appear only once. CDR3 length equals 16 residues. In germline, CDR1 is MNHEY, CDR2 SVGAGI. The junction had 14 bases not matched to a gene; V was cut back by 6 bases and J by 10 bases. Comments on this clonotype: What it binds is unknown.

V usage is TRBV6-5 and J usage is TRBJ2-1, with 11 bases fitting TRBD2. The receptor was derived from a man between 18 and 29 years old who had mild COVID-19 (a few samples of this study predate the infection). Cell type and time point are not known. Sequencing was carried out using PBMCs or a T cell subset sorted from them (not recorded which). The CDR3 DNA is TGTGCCAGCAGCCAAGTGGCTAGCGGGGGGAGAAGGGAGCAGTTCTTC. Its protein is CASSQVASGGRREQFF.